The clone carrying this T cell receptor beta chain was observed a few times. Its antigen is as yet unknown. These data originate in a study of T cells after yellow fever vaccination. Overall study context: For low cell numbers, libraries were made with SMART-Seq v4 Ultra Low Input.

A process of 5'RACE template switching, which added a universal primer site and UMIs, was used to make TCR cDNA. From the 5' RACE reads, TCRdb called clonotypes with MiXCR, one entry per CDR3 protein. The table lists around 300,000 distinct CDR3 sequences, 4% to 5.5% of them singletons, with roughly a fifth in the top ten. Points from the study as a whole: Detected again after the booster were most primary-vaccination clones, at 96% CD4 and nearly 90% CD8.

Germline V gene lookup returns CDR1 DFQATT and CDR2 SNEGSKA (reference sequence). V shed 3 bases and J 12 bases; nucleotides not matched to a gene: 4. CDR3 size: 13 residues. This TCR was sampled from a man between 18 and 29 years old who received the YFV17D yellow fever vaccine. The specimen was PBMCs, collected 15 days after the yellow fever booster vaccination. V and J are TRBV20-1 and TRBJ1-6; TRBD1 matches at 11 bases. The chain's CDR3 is CSARPGQGGPLHF. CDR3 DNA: TGCAGTGCTAGGCCGGGACAGGGGGGACCCCTCCACTTT.